The T cell receptor beta chain under discussion was sequenced for a study of Ad26.COV2.S vaccination and SARS-CoV-2 variants. About this clone: Antigen specificity is unknown.

The CDR3 is 13 amino acids. Trimming took 5 bases from V and 0 from J, leaving 7 bases between them. The V gene's germline CDR1 is SEHNR and CDR2 FQNEAQ (reference sequence). Treatment defined: about 20 received Ad26.COV2.S at low or high dose, single or two shots; roughly five received placebo; per-sample allocation not given. Sampling occurred on day 63 after the first vaccine or placebo injection. Study results and caveats: Vaccine recipients surpassed placebo recipients in spike-specific TCR breadth. Once vaccination had occurred, spike-specific CD8+ and CD4+ T cell responses reportedly showed substantial breadth.

Repertoires were generated with immunoSEQ multiplex PCR, while TCRdb's copy carries only in-frame clones and drops some. Of about 480,000 clones in the sample, approximately 90% are singletons; the top ten hold roughly 13%. The chain couples TRBV7-9 to TRBJ1-1; D gene uncertain. This TCR came from a person between 18 and 65 years old who received the Ad26.COV2.S COVID-19 vaccine or a placebo. Sequencing was performed on peripheral blood, taken in a trial of Ad26.COV2.S vaccine versus placebo. CDR3 in amino acids: CASSQDMNTEAFF. The CDR3 DNA follows: TGTGCCAGCAGCCAAGACATGAACACTGAAGCTTTCTTT.